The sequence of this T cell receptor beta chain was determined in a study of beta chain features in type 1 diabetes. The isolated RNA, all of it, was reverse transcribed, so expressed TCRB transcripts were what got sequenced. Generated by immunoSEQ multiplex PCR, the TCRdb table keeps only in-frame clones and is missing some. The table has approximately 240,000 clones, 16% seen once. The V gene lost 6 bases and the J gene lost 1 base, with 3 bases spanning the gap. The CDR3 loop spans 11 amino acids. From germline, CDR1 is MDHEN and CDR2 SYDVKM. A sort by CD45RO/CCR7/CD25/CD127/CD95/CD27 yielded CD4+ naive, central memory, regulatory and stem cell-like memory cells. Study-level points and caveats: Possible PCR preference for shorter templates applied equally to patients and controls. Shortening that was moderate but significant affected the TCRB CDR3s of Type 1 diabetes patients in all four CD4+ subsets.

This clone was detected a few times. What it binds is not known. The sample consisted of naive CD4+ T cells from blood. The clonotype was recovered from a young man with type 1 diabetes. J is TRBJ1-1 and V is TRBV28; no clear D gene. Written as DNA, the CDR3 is TGTGCCAGCAGCTCGAACACTGAAGCTTTCTTT. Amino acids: CASSSNTEAFF.